What follows describes a single T cell receptor beta chain. A template switching step contributed a universal primer site, while unique molecular identifiers were present in the cDNA. TCRdb reprocessed the 5' RACE reads with MiXCR, giving one entry per CDR3 protein. The table lists 600,000 to 850,000 distinct CDR3 sequences, 18% of them singletons. J was trimmed by 7 bases and V by 5 bases; bases with no gene match: 7. The CDR3 covers 13 residues. These data come from a study of identical twins. The sample also formed part of further work on T cells expressing NK-cell markers. That publication notes: Six of the donors carried dominant NKG2C+ clonotypes that took up about 1.0-8% of their CD8+ T cells. The study found these clonotypes also leading the CD3+CD56-NKG2C+ fraction in several donors. Expanded clones of NKG2C+ T cells had an unclear HCMV specificity.

The sequence was collected from a woman between 18 and 29 years old in good health. The sample was PBMCs. This chain links TRBV12-3 or TRBV12-4 with TRBJ2-5; 7 bases line up with TRBD2. The CDR3 is CASSGGGAGTQYF. DNA for the CDR3: TGTGCCAGCAGTGGGGGAGGGGCAGGGACCCAGTACTTC.